The rows below give T cell receptor beta chains drawn from one sample of a study of response to subunit inactivated influenza vaccine. TCRdb ran MiXCR on the RT-PCR reads and lists one entry per CDR3 protein. The table has roughly 570,000 distinct CDR3 sequences, approximately 14% seen once. Sample: PBMCs from blood, taken approximately 12 days after vaccination. The receptors were gathered from a man aged 50 to 59 who received an inactivated influenza vaccine. Both conserved end residues are part of each CDR3. The order of the fields is V gene, clone size, D gene, J gene, CDR3 DNA, CDR3 protein. D genes are given only for firm matches. Clone size is shown for a subset of rows, as once, few, many or a class of expanded clone.

V gene: TRBV5-1; clone size: many; D gene: .; J gene: TRBJ2-5; CDR3 DNA: TGCGCCAGCAGCTTGGGTATCCAAGAGACCCAGTACTTC; CDR3 protein: CASSLGIQETQYF
V gene: TRBV6-2/TRBV6-3; clone size: few; D gene: TRBD1; J gene: TRBJ1-2; CDR3 DNA: TGTGCCAGCAGCCAAAGGACAGGGTACTATGGCTACACCTTC; CDR3 protein: CASSQRTGYYGYTF
V gene: TRBV9; clone size: few; D gene: .; J gene: TRBJ2-7; CDR3 DNA: TGTGCCAGCAGCGTAGACGGATCGTCCTCCTACGAGCAGTACTTC; CDR3 protein: CASSVDGSSSYEQYF
V gene: TRBV15; clone size: .; D gene: TRBD1; J gene: TRBJ1-1; CDR3 DNA: TGTGCCACCAGCAAATCGACAGGGTCGAACACTGAAGCTTTCTTT; CDR3 protein: CATSKSTGSNTEAFF
V gene: TRBV7-9; clone size: few; D gene: .; J gene: TRBJ2-7; CDR3 DNA: TGTGCCAGCAGCTTAGGTTGGTCCGACGAGCAGTACTTC; CDR3 protein: CASSLGWSDEQYF
V gene: TRBV19; clone size: .; D gene: .; J gene: TRBJ2-1; CDR3 DNA: TGTGCCAGTAGTATAGGAGGGCAGCGCTCCTACAATGAGCAGTTCTTC; CDR3 protein: CASSIGGQRSYNEQFF
V gene: TRBV20-1; clone size: few; D gene: TRBD2; J gene: TRBJ2-1; CDR3 DNA: TGCAGTGCTAAGGGACTAGAATCCTACAATGAGCAGTTCTTC; CDR3 protein: CSAKGLESYNEQFF
V gene: TRBV7-8; clone size: few; D gene: TRBD1; J gene: TRBJ2-3; CDR3 DNA: TGTGCCAGCAGCCTTAGGACAGGTTACACAGATACGCAGTATTTT; CDR3 protein: CASSLRTGYTDTQYF
V gene: TRBV9; clone size: .; D gene: TRBD1; J gene: TRBJ1-2; CDR3 DNA: TGTGCCAGCAGCCTCGGATTGGACAGGGTTGGCTACACCTTC; CDR3 protein: CASSLGLDRVGYTF
V gene: TRBV7-2; clone size: many; D gene: .; J gene: TRBJ2-7; CDR3 DNA: TGTGCCAGCAGCTCCCGGGGGACCTACGAGCAGTACTTC; CDR3 protein: CASSSRGTYEQYF
V gene: TRBV12-3/TRBV12-4; clone size: few; D gene: TRBD1; J gene: TRBJ1-1; CDR3 DNA: TGTGCCAGCAATTATCACAGGGGGGAAGCTTTCTTT; CDR3 protein: CASNYHRGEAFF
V gene: TRBV6-2/TRBV6-3; clone size: few; D gene: .; J gene: TRBJ1-1; CDR3 DNA: TGTGCCAGCAGTTACGGAGGGGGTGGGAAAGCTTTCTTT; CDR3 protein: CASSYGGGGKAFF
V gene: TRBV5-1; clone size: few; D gene: .; J gene: TRBJ1-2; CDR3 DNA: TGCGCCAGCAGCGACCCCGGGGGTAACTATGGCTACACCTTC; CDR3 protein: CASSDPGGNYGYTF
V gene: TRBV5-6; clone size: .; D gene: .; J gene: TRBJ2-7; CDR3 DNA: TGTGCCAGCAGCGGGATAGGGGAGGCTTCCTACGAGCAGTACTTC; CDR3 protein: CASSGIGEASYEQYF
V gene: TRBV20-1; clone size: few; D gene: .; J gene: TRBJ2-2; CDR3 DNA: TGCAGTGCTAGAGATCTTAGGGGGGGCTTCACCGGGGAGCTGTTTTTT; CDR3 protein: CSARDLRGGFTGELFF
V gene: TRBV6-1; clone size: many; D gene: .; J gene: TRBJ2-7; CDR3 DNA: TGTGCCAGCAGTACCCCCTACGAGCAGTACTTC; CDR3 protein: CASSTPYEQYF
V gene: TRBV10-3; clone size: many; D gene: TRBD1; J gene: TRBJ2-3; CDR3 DNA: TGTGCCATCAGTGAGCCACAGGGGGTCGGCACAGATACGCAGTATTTT; CDR3 protein: CAISEPQGVGTDTQYF
V gene: TRBV5-1; clone size: .; D gene: TRBD2; J gene: TRBJ2-3; CDR3 DNA: TGCGCCAGCAGCTCCAGTCCGGGACTAGCGGGAGATACGCAGTATTTT; CDR3 protein: CASSSSPGLAGDTQYF
V gene: TRBV14; clone size: few; D gene: TRBD1; J gene: TRBJ2-7; CDR3 DNA: TGTGCCAGCAGCCCCAGCGCAGGGGGCGTCTCCGAGCAGTACTTC; CDR3 protein: CASSPSAGGVSEQYF
V gene: TRBV20-1; clone size: few; D gene: TRBD2; J gene: TRBJ2-1; CDR3 DNA: TGCAGTGCTAGAGGACTAGCGGGAGGCAATGAGCAGTTCTTC; CDR3 protein: CSARGLAGGNEQFF
V gene: TRBV11-2; clone size: few; D gene: .; J gene: TRBJ2-7; CDR3 DNA: TGTGCCAGCAGCTTCGGGCGGTCAGCCTACGAGCAGTACTTC; CDR3 protein: CASSFGRSAYEQYF
V gene: TRBV20-1; clone size: .; D gene: TRBD1; J gene: TRBJ2-3; CDR3 DNA: TGCAGTGCTAGAGATCTCGGGACAGGGGTTTTGGATACGCAGTATTTT; CDR3 protein: CSARDLGTGVLDTQYF
V gene: TRBV7-3; clone size: .; D gene: TRBD2; J gene: TRBJ2-5; CDR3 DNA: TGTGCCTCAGCTGGACTAGCGGGACCCCAAGAGACCCAGTACTTC; CDR3 protein: CASAGLAGPQETQYF
V gene: TRBV7-9; clone size: .; D gene: .; J gene: TRBJ2-3; CDR3 DNA: TGTGCCAGCAGCCGCGCGGGACAGCTCACAGATACGCAGTATTTT; CDR3 protein: CASSRAGQLTDTQYF
V gene: TRBV12-3/TRBV12-4; clone size: few; D gene: .; J gene: TRBJ2-7; CDR3 DNA: TGTGCCAGCCAAAAGTCCCAACCCTCACAGGCTGGCGAGCAGTACTTC; CDR3 protein: CASQKSQPSQAGEQYF
V gene: TRBV12-3/TRBV12-4; clone size: many; D gene: .; J gene: TRBJ2-3; CDR3 DNA: TGTGCCAGCAGTTTTGGTATGACAGATACGCAGTATTTT; CDR3 protein: CASSFGMTDTQYF
V gene: TRBV4-2; clone size: few; D gene: TRBD2; J gene: TRBJ2-2; CDR3 DNA: TGTGCCAGCAGCCAAGTGGGCGGGGGGCTGACCGGGGAGCTGTTTTTT; CDR3 protein: CASSQVGGGLTGELFF
V gene: TRBV7-2; clone size: .; D gene: .; J gene: TRBJ2-5; CDR3 DNA: TGTGCCAGCAGCTTACGGGGGCTGAGGGAGACCCAGTACTTC; CDR3 protein: CASSLRGLRETQYF
V gene: TRBV18; clone size: many; D gene: .; J gene: TRBJ1-1; CDR3 DNA: TGTGCCAGCTCACGGGACATGAACACTGAAGCTTTCTTT; CDR3 protein: CASSRDMNTEAFF
V gene: TRBV6-1; clone size: .; D gene: .; J gene: TRBJ1-2; CDR3 DNA: TGTGCCAGCAGTGAAAGTAGGTTTTCTAACTATGGCTACACCTTC; CDR3 protein: CASSESRFSNYGYTF
V gene: TRBV7-9; clone size: .; D gene: .; J gene: TRBJ1-1; CDR3 DNA: TGTGCCAGCAGCCCGTCGTCCGGGGTTGAAGCTTTCTTT; CDR3 protein: CASSPSSGVEAFF
V gene: TRBV19; clone size: few; D gene: TRBD1; J gene: TRBJ2-3; CDR3 DNA: TGTGCCAGTAGCATCCGGGACAGCTTTTACACAGATACGCAGTATTTT; CDR3 protein: CASSIRDSFYTDTQYF
V gene: TRBV29-1; clone size: few; D gene: .; J gene: TRBJ2-6; CDR3 DNA: TGCAGCGTTGAGATTCGCGGGGGCGGTCACTCTGGGGCCAACGTCCTGACTTTC; CDR3 protein: CSVEIRGGGHSGANVLTF
V gene: TRBV11-2; clone size: large; D gene: .; J gene: TRBJ1-5; CDR3 DNA: TGTGCCAGCAGCCAGGACATGAATCAGCCCCAGCATTTT; CDR3 protein: CASSQDMNQPQHF
V gene: TRBV29-1; clone size: many; D gene: .; J gene: TRBJ2-5; CDR3 DNA: TGCAGCTCGCGACAGCAAGAGACCCAGTACTTC; CDR3 protein: CSSRQQETQYF
V gene: TRBV2; clone size: few; D gene: .; J gene: TRBJ2-3; CDR3 DNA: TGTGCCAGCTCAATAATCAGGACAGATACGCAGTATTTT; CDR3 protein: CASSIIRTDTQYF
V gene: TRBV29-1; clone size: .; D gene: TRBD1; J gene: TRBJ2-1; CDR3 DNA: TGCAGCGGTCAAACGGGACAGGGAATTAATGAGCAGTTCTTC; CDR3 protein: CSGQTGQGINEQFF
V gene: TRBV2; clone size: .; D gene: .; J gene: TRBJ2-3; CDR3 DNA: .; CDR3 protein: CASILADTQYF
V gene: TRBV5-1; clone size: few; D gene: .; J gene: TRBJ2-3; CDR3 DNA: TGCGCCAGCAGCCAACGGACAGGGACTAGTCGCACAGATACGCAGTATTTT; CDR3 protein: CASSQRTGTSRTDTQYF
V gene: TRBV6-2/TRBV6-3; clone size: few; D gene: .; J gene: TRBJ2-7; CDR3 DNA: TGTGCCAGCAGTTACTCGATGGGGGGCGCCTACGAGCAGTACTTC; CDR3 protein: CASSYSMGGAYEQYF
V gene: TRBV5-1; clone size: many; D gene: .; J gene: TRBJ2-2; CDR3 DNA: TGCGCCAGCAGCGTAAGAGGCGGGGAGCTGTTTTTT; CDR3 protein: CASSVRGGELFF
V gene: TRBV12-3/TRBV12-4; clone size: .; D gene: TRBD1; J gene: TRBJ2-1; CDR3 DNA: TGTGCCAGCAGTTTAAAATCGACAGGGGTTGGCAATGAGCAGTTCTTC; CDR3 protein: CASSLKSTGVGNEQFF
V gene: TRBV10-3; clone size: few; D gene: TRBD2; J gene: TRBJ2-1; CDR3 DNA: TGTGCCATCAGTGACCCCTATGGGACTAGCGGAATCAATGAGCAGTTCTTC; CDR3 protein: CAISDPYGTSGINEQFF
V gene: TRBV9; clone size: .; D gene: .; J gene: TRBJ2-5; CDR3 DNA: TGTGCCAGCAGCGTAGATTTAGAGACCCAGTACTTC; CDR3 protein: CASSVDLETQYF
V gene: TRBV2; clone size: .; D gene: TRBD2; J gene: TRBJ2-1; CDR3 DNA: TGTGCCAGCAGGGGGGGGATTGAGCAGTTCTTC; CDR3 protein: CASRGGIEQFF
V gene: TRBV4-1; clone size: few; D gene: TRBD1; J gene: TRBJ1-4; CDR3 DNA: TGCGCCAGCAGCCAAGATCCCTGGACAGGGGGTTATGAAAAACTGTTTTTT; CDR3 protein: CASSQDPWTGGYEKLFF
V gene: TRBV5-1; clone size: few; D gene: .; J gene: TRBJ1-5; CDR3 DNA: TGCGCCAGCAGCTTGGAAGGGAGGCGCAATCAGCCCCAGCATTTT; CDR3 protein: CASSLEGRRNQPQHF
V gene: TRBV15; clone size: few; D gene: TRBD1; J gene: TRBJ1-6; CDR3 DNA: TGTGCCACCAGCAGGACAGGGTTTCGTTCACCCCTCCACTTT; CDR3 protein: CATSRTGFRSPLHF
V gene: TRBV20-1; clone size: .; D gene: TRBD2; J gene: TRBJ2-1; CDR3 DNA: TGCAGTGCCGCTTCTGCGGGAGTGGGGAATGAGCAGTTCTTC; CDR3 protein: CSAASAGVGNEQFF
V gene: TRBV30; clone size: .; D gene: TRBD1; J gene: TRBJ2-7; CDR3 DNA: TGTGCCTGGAGTGGGGGACAGTCAAGCTCCTACGAGCAGTACTTC; CDR3 protein: CAWSGGQSSSYEQYF
V gene: TRBV28; clone size: many; D gene: .; J gene: TRBJ2-1; CDR3 DNA: TGTGCCAGCACCACCGTCGGGGGATGGGATGAGCAGTTCTTC; CDR3 protein: CASTTVGGWDEQFF
V gene: TRBV7-2; clone size: few; D gene: .; J gene: TRBJ1-2; CDR3 DNA: TGTGCCAGCAGCTCACGGTCCGCCGGCCATGGCTACACCTTC; CDR3 protein: CASSSRSAGHGYTF
V gene: TRBV28; clone size: .; D gene: TRBD1; J gene: TRBJ1-2; CDR3 DNA: TGTGCCAGGGACAGGCTTAAAGGGGGCTACACCTTC; CDR3 protein: CARDRLKGGYTF
V gene: TRBV5-6; clone size: .; D gene: .; J gene: TRBJ1-1; CDR3 DNA: TGTGCCAGCAGCCCGGGGTCAGGCACTGAAGCTTTCTTT; CDR3 protein: CASSPGSGTEAFF
V gene: TRBV2; clone size: .; D gene: TRBD1; J gene: TRBJ1-5; CDR3 DNA: TGTGCCAGCAGCCTGGACAGGGGAAAACAGCCCCAGCATTTT; CDR3 protein: CASSLDRGKQPQHF
V gene: TRBV11-2; clone size: .; D gene: .; J gene: TRBJ2-7; CDR3 DNA: TGTGCCAGCAGCTTGGGCCCGGGACCGAGCTCCTACGAGCAGTACTTC; CDR3 protein: CASSLGPGPSSYEQYF
V gene: TRBV3-1; clone size: .; D gene: TRBD1; J gene: TRBJ1-5; CDR3 DNA: TGTGCCAGCAGCCAGTCAGGACAGGGTCAGCCCCAGCATTTT; CDR3 protein: CASSQSGQGQPQHF
V gene: TRBV29-1; clone size: many; D gene: TRBD1; J gene: TRBJ2-2; CDR3 DNA: TGCAGCGTTTGGGACAGGGGGAACACCGGGGAGCTGTTTTTT; CDR3 protein: CSVWDRGNTGELFF
V gene: TRBV6-1; clone size: few; D gene: .; J gene: TRBJ1-6; CDR3 DNA: TGTGCCAGCAGGACGGTTAATAATTCACCCCTCCACTTT; CDR3 protein: CASRTVNNSPLHF
V gene: TRBV4-3; clone size: .; D gene: TRBD2; J gene: TRBJ2-5; CDR3 DNA: TGCGCCAGCAGCCAGTCAGCGGGGGAGACCCAGTACTTC; CDR3 protein: CASSQSAGETQYF